This record concerns one T cell receptor beta chain sequence. The data were obtained in a study of CD8 T cells in Susac syndrome. cDNA came from approximately 0.5 to 1 ug RNA primed by random hexamers. TCRdb independently ran MiXCR on the immunoSEQ multiplex PCR reads; one entry per CDR3 protein. The repertoire has some 170,000 distinct CDR3 sequences, approximately 94% of them found once; the top ten carry 0.1%. V dropped 0 bases and J dropped 1 base, with 17 bases sitting between them. The germline CDR1 and CDR2 sequences are LGHNA and YSLEER. The CDR3 spans 18 residues. The TCR was taken from a human donor in good health. The chain combines TRBV4-3 with TRBJ2-3, with a weak D call TRBD2 (6 bases). The sample consisted of CD4+ T cells from PBMCs. The DNA for the CDR3 is TGCGCCAGCAGCCAAGACCCGACGGGGTTAGCGGGCACAGATACGCAGTATTTT. The encoded protein is CASSQDPTGLAGTDTQYF.